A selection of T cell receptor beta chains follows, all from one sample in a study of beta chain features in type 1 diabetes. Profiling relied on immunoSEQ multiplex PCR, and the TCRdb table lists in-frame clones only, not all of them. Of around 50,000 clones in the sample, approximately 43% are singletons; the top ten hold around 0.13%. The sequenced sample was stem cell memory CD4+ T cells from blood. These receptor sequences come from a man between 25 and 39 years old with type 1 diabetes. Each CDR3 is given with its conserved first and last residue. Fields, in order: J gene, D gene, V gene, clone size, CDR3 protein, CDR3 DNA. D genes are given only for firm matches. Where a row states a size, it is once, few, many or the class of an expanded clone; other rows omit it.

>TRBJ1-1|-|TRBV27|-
CASSFARNTEAFF
TGTGCCAGCAGTTTCGCCAGAAACACTGAAGCTTTCTTT
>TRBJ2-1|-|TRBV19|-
CASSSGVSGNEQFF
TGTGCCAGTAGTTCGGGAGTCTCGGGCAATGAGCAGTTCTTC
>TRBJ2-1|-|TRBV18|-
CASSTPSGYNEQFF
TGTGCCAGCTCTACACCGTCAGGCTACAATGAGCAGTTCTTC
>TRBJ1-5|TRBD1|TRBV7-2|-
CASSLTGGNQPQHF
TGTGCCAGCAGCTTAACAGGGGGCAATCAGCCCCAGCATTTT
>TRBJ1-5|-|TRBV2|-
CASRNGQNQPQHF
TGTGCCAGCAGGAATGGACAGAATCAGCCCCAGCATTTT
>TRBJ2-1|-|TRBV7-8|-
CATGEAPYNEQFF
TGTGCCACCGGGGAAGCTCCTTACAATGAGCAGTTCTTC
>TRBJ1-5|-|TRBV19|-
CASREDREAPQPQHF
TGTGCCAGTAGGGAGGACCGGGAGGCCCCTCAACCCCAGCATTTT
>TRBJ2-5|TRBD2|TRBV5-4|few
CASSPGTSGRGETQYF
TGTGCCAGCAGCCCCGGGACTAGCGGAAGAGGGGAGACCCAGTACTTC
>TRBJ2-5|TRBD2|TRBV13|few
CASSLTSGRQETQYF
TGTGCCAGCAGCTTAACTAGCGGGCGCCAAGAGACCCAGTACTTC
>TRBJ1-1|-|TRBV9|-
CASSVEQVGGEAFF
TGTGCCAGCAGCGTAGAACAGGTGGGTGGGGAAGCTTTCTTT
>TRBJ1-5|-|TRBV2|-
CASSEGQLGNQPQHF
TGTGCCAGCAGTGAAGGACAGTTGGGTAATCAGCCCCAGCATTTT
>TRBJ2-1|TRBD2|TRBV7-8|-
CASSLAGLAGGVLRKFF
TGTGCCAGCAGCTTAGCGGGACTAGCGGGAGGCGTCCTCCGAAAGTTCTTC
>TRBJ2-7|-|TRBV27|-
CASSSAVRVYEQYF
TGTGCCAGCAGTTCCGCAGTACGGGTCTACGAGCAGTACTTC
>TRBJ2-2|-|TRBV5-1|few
CASSRGTGELFF
TGCGCCAGCAGTCGAGGGACCGGGGAGCTGTTTTTT
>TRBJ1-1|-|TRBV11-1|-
CASSLVGGTEAFF
TGTGCCAGCAGCTTAGTCGGCGGGACTGAAGCTTTCTTT
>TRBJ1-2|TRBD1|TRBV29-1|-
CSVDLTGGNYGYTF
TGCAGCGTTGACTTGACAGGGGGTAACTATGGCTACACCTTC
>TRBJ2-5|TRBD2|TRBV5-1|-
CASSLASGQETQYF
TGCGCCAGCAGCTTGGCTAGCGGGCAAGAGACCCAGTACTTC
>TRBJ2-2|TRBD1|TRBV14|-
CASSPTGAGELFF
TGTGCCAGCAGCCCGACAGGGGCCGGGGAGCTGTTTTTT
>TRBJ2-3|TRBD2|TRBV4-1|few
CASSLLAGELTDTQYF
TGCGCCAGCAGCCTTCTAGCGGGAGAGTTAACAGATACGCAGTATTTT
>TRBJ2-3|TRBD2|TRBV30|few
CAWSYSGRGTDTQYF
TGTGCCTGGAGTTATAGCGGGAGGGGAACAGATACGCAGTATTTT